This T cell receptor (beta chain) appears in the sequencing data of a study of blood T cell repertoires in COVID-19. There are 14 residues in the CDR3. The germline V gene has CDR1 SGHTA and CDR2 FQGNSA. As handled by the study authors: Scientists estimated how many nucleated cells there were by amplifying reference gene primers. Repertoires were generated with immunoSEQ multiplex PCR, while TCRdb's copy carries only in-frame clones and drops some. V, J and clone size are those of that table, while D and trimming were read from the DNA. The top ten hold under 7% of the sample, which has approximately 280,000 clones, roughly nine tenths seen once. Worth noting for this clone: Germline and junction disagree at one end, which may indicate a read error. Other DNA variants within this sample encode the same CDR3.

Sequencing used PBMCs or T cells enriched from blood (not recorded which). This sequence originates from a woman aged 40 to 55 who had recovered from COVID-19. The V and J genes are TRBV7-2 and TRBJ1-3; D perhaps matches TRBD1 (5 bases). CDR3 amino acids: CASSLDSSGNTIYF. In DNA, the CDR3 is TGTGCCAGCAGTTTAGACAGCTCTGGAAACACCATATATTTT.